This T cell receptor (beta chain) appears in the sequencing data of a study of blood T cell repertoires in COVID-19. As regards this clone: One end of the junction fails to match germline, which may point to a read error.

Some clones are missing from TCRdb's copy, which holds only in-frame ones; the method was immunoSEQ multiplex PCR. Here the sample spans 20,000 or so clones, roughly four fifths being singletons. CDR1 is SGHDT, CDR2 YYEEEE, per germline. There are 14 residues in the CDR3. The sequenced material came from peripheral blood. The clonotype was recovered from a man aged 35-49 years with active or convalescent COVID-19. The chain joins TRBV5-6 to TRBJ1-2, with TRBD1 matching over 7 bases. CDR3 DNA sequence: TGTGCCAGCAGCTTGGTGGTGACAGGGTATGACTACACCTTC. It is translated as CASSLVVTGYDYTF. Using reference TRBV5-6 and TRBJ1-2 for the parts outside the CDR3, the full variable domain is DAGVTQSPTHLIKTRGQQVTLRCSPKSGHDTVSWYQQALGQGPQFIFQYYEEEERQRGNFPDRFSGHQFPNYSSELNVNALLLGDSALYLCASSLVVTGYDYTFGSGTRLTVV.